This T cell receptor beta chain appears in the sequencing data of a study of long-term antiretroviral therapy in people with HIV. General observations from the study: Subsequent to ART, diversity was augmented yet persisted below that of transplant donor controls. Pre-ART-expanded clones dominated the repertoire at all time points.

Version v3.0 of the immunoSEQ assay was performed at survey level. Only in-frame clones appear in the TCRdb table, and some are missing; sequencing was by immunoSEQ multiplex PCR. The table has 1,500 to 2,000 clones, around nine tenths seen once. Comments on this clone: The target antigen is unknown.

The origin of this receptor is a woman aged 45-65 years with HIV. Sequencing used unsorted PBMCs, obtained 0.7 years after starting antiretroviral therapy.

The CDR3 DNA reads TGTGCCAGCAGCCAAGATTACCAGGGCGGTGGAAACACCATATATTTT. Encoded protein: CASSQDYQGGGNTIYF. V and J are TRBV14 and TRBJ1-3, with TRBD1 as a possible D gene (5 bases). Germline-derived CDR1 and CDR2 are SGHDN and FVKESK. V lost 0 bases, J lost 3 bases, and 12 bases lay in between. The CDR3 runs 16 residues.